This T cell receptor (beta chain) was sequenced for a study of blood T cells in healthy people across ages. V was shortened by 3 bases and J by 6 bases, with 17 bases between the two germline ends. Germline CDR1 reads DFQATT; CDR2 reads SNEGSKA (reference sequence). CDR3 size: 15 residues. Remarks on this clonotype: A much larger clone differs by one base, so this may be a read error.

A second roughly 6 to 12 cycle PCR used barcoded and J-beta primers. A single record per CDR3 protein comes from TCRdb applying MiXCR to the 5' RACE reads. Here the sample spans approximately 810,000 distinct CDR3 sequences, around 34% being singletons. The gene calls are TRBV20-1 and TRBJ1-4, with D perhaps TRBD1 (5 bases). The sequence was collected from a man between 18 and 29 years old in good health. Material for sequencing was blood. The CDR3 spells CSARGIRVGDEKLFF. In DNA, the CDR3 is TGCAGTGCTAGGGGGATCAGGGTTGGGGATGAAAAACTGTTTTTT.